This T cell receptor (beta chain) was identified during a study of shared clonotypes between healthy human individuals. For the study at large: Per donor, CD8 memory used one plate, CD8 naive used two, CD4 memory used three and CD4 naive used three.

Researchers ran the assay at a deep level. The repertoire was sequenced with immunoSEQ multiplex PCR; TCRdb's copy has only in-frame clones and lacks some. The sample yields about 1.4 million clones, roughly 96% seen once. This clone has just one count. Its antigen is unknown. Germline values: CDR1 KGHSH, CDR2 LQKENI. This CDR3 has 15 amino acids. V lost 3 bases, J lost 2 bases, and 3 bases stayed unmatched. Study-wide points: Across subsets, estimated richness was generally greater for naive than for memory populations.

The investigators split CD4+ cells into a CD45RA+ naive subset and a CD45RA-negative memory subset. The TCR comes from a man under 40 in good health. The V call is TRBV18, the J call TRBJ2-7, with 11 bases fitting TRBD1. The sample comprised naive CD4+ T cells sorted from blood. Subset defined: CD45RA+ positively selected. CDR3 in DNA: TGTGCCAGCTCACCCGGACAGGGGGCAGCCTACGAGCAGTACTTC. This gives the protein CASSPGQGAAYEQYF.